These 15 T cell receptor beta chains share one sample of origin, sequenced in a study of control samples from healthy donors and cancer patients. The protocol was immunoSEQ multiplex PCR, while the TCRdb copy is restricted to in-frame clones and leaves out a portion. The sample gives about 120,000 clones, about 87% of which show up once; roughly 3.2% is in the top ten. Specimen: blood. The receptors come from a man between 40 and 49 years old in good health.

The chain employs TRBV25-1 and TRBJ2-3, with D perhaps matching TRBD1 or TRBD2 (5 bases each). Trimming stripped 3 bases from V and 5 bases from J, with 18 bases between. CDR1 and CDR2 from the germline V gene are MGHDK and SYGVNS. The CDR3 has 16 residues. The CDR3 region is CASSDITGGVGDTQYF. The CDR3 bases are TGTGCCAGCAGTGATATAACAGGAGGAGTTGGAGATACGCAGTATTTT. The entire variable domain, with the rest obtained from reference TRBV25-1 and TRBJ2-3, is as follows: EADIYQTPRYLVIGTGKKITLECSQTMGHDKMYWYQQDPGMELHLIHYSYGVNSTEKGDLSSESTVSRIRTEHFPLTLESARPSHTSQYLCASSDITGGVGDTQYFGPGTRLTVL.

The chain combines TRBV24-1 with TRBJ1-5; 9 bases match TRBD1. Germline values: CDR1 KGHDR, CDR2 SFDVKD. The junction had 5 bases not matched to a gene; V was cut back by 4 bases and J by 5 bases. The CDR3 runs to 15 residues. For the CDR3, the DNA is TGTGCCACCAGTGACGCGGGACAGGGTGATCAGCCCCAGCATTTT. Its translation: CATSDAGQGDQPQHF.

V gene TRBV20-1 combines with J gene TRBJ1-1; D not resolved. CDR1 DFQATT and CDR2 SNEGSKA come from the germline V gene (reference sequence). The V end was cut by 7 bases, the J end by 4 bases, with 7 bases between. The CDR3 consists of 10 residues. The CDR3 DNA reads TGCAGTGTTTTCAGCACTGAAGCTTTCTTT. Translation gives CSVFSTEAFF.

The V and J genes are TRBV10-2 and TRBJ1-4, with TRBD1 as a possible D gene (5 bases). V was cut by 5 bases and J by 0 bases, with 13 bases left in between. CDR1 is WSHSY, CDR2 SAAADI, per germline. The CDR3 spans 16 residues. CDR3 region: CASSPEGVATNEKLFF. Here the CDR3 DNA reads TGCGCCAGCAGTCCCGAAGGGGTCGCAACTAATGAAAAACTGTTTTTT.

The CDR3, as DNA: TGTGCCACCAGTGGTAGTGTGGGGGACAATGAGCAGTTCTTC. Its protein is CATSGSVGDNEQFF. The chain carries TRBV24-1 and TRBJ2-1; D is perhaps TRBD1 or TRBD2 (5 bases each). The CDR3 is 14 amino acids. CDR1 is KGHDR and CDR2 is SFDVKD in the germline V gene. V lost 5 bases and J lost 5, with 12 bases in between.

The rearrangement links TRBV5-5 to TRBJ1-2, with 11 positions matching TRBD1. Germline assignment: CDR1 SGHKS and CDR2 YYEKEE (reference sequence). The CDR3 length is 13 residues. J was trimmed by 10 bases and V by 3 bases; bases with no gene match: 5. CDR3 region: CASSSRTGGDYTF. DNA for the CDR3: TGTGCCAGCAGCTCCCGGACAGGGGGCGACTACACCTTC.

V usage is TRBV5-1 and J usage is TRBJ1-1; weak D call: TRBD1 (5 bases). Trimming removed 4 bases at V and 6 bases at J, with 10 bases between. Germline CDR1 reads SGHRS; CDR2 reads YFSETQ. The CDR3 runs to 12 residues. The CDR3 DNA follows: TGCGCCAGCAGCCTAGGGGCCGCTGAAGCTTTCTTT. Protein product: CASSLGAAEAFF.

J is TRBJ1-2 and V is TRBV18; D gene ambiguous. Germline loops: CDR1 KGHSH, CDR2 LQKENI. V lost 6 bases and J 0 bases, leaving 17 bases between the germline ends. The CDR3 has 16 residues. The CDR3 spells CASSPSLTEANYGYTF. CDR3 in DNA: TGTGCCAGCTCCCCGAGCCTCACTGAAGCTAACTATGGCTACACCTTC. Filled out from reference TRBV18 and TRBJ1-2, the complete variable domain reads NAGVMQNPRHLVRRRGQEARLRCSPMKGHSHVYWYRQLPEEGLKFMVYLQKENIIDESGMPKERFSAEFPKEGPSILRIQQVVRGDSAAYFCASSPSLTEANYGYTFGSGTRLTVV.

The chain has TRBV24-1 and TRBJ2-7; D is possibly TRBD1 (6 bases). Trimming removed 5 bases from V and 2 bases from J, with 9 bases in between. The CDR3 contains 13 residues. From germline, CDR1 is KGHDR and CDR2 SFDVKD. CDR3 residues: CATSGTEPYEQYF. CDR3 nucleotide sequence: TGTGCCACCAGTGGGACAGAACCCTACGAGCAGTACTTC.

This clone was seen a few times. This chain uses TRBV11-2 with TRBJ2-7, with D perhaps TRBD1 or TRBD2 (6 bases each). This CDR3 region has 12 residues. Trimming shortened V by 5 bases and J by 4 bases, and 9 bases separated the two germline ends. CDR1 is SGHAT and CDR2 is FQNNGV in the germline V gene. CDR3 residues: CASSRGGYEQYF. In DNA, the CDR3 is TGTGCCAGCAGCAGAGGGGGGTACGAGCAGTACTTC.

The chain links TRBV6-6 to TRBJ1-6; possible D gene TRBD1, 5 bases. Per germline, CDR1 MNHNY and CDR2 SVGAGI (reference sequence). Deletions cut 5 bases from V and 2 bases from J, with 16 bases between. This CDR3 is 17 amino acids long. CDR3 region: CASSPGLPGPYNSPLHF. The CDR3 DNA sequence: TGTGCCAGCAGTCCCGGACTCCCGGGGCCCTATAATTCACCCCTCCACTTT.

This rearrangement joins TRBV29-1 to TRBJ1-2, with D possibly being TRBD1 (5 bases). Per the germline V gene, CDR1 is SQVTM and CDR2 is ANQGSEA. The V end lost 6 bases, the J end lost 0 bases, and 14 bases lay between the germline ends. This CDR3 is 14 amino acids long. Written as DNA, the CDR3 is TGCAGCGTGGGGGAACCCCCACCTAACTATGGCTACACCTTC. Its protein product is CSVGEPPPNYGYTF.

This rearrangement joins TRBV5-1 to TRBJ2-3, with a tentative D call TRBD1 (6 bases). Germline CDR1 is SGHRS and CDR2 is YFSETQ. The ends were cut back, 4 bases at V and 3 bases at J, with 12 bases in the middle. This CDR3 has 14 amino acids. The CDR3 nucleotides read TGCGCCAGCAGCAAACAGGGTCTGACAGATACGCAGTATTTT. It translates to CASSKQGLTDTQYF.

The chain recombines TRBV7-8 with TRBJ1-1; no firm D call. V shed 0 bases and J shed 5 bases, with 13 bases lying between them. Germline CDR1 reads SGHVS; CDR2 reads FQNEAQ. The CDR3 runs to 15 residues. In DNA form, the CDR3 reads TGTGCCAGCAGCTTAGCGCTTGGGGATCGAACTGAAGCTTTCTTT. Translating it yields CASSLALGDRTEAFF.

CDR3 coding DNA: TGTGCCAGCATTACCGGGACTAGCGGTTTGAGCTCCTACAATGAGCAGTTCTTC. It specifies CASITGTSGLSSYNEQFF. This chain joins TRBV14 and TRBJ2-1, with TRBD2 identical over 11 bases. This CDR3 comprises 18 residues. Germline V gene lookup returns CDR1 SGHDN and CDR2 FVKESK. The J segment lost 0 bases and the V segment lost 7 bases, leaving 11 bases of the junction unmatched.